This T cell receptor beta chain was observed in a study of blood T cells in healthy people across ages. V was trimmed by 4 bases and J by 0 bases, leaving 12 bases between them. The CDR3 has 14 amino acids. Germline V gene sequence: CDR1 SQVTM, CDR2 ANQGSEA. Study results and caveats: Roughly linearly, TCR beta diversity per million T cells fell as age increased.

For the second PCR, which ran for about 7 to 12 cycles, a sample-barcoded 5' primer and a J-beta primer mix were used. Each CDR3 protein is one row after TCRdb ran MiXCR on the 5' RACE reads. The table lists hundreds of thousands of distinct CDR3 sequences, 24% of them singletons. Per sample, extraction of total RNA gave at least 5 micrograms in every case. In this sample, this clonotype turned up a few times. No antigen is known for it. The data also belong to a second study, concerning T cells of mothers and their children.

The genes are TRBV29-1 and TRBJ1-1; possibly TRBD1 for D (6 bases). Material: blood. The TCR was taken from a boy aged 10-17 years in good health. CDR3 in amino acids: CSVGSGQLNTEAFF. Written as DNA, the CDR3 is TGCAGCGTTGGTTCGGGACAATTGAACACTGAAGCTTTCTTT. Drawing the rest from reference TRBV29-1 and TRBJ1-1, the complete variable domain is SAVISQKPSRDICQRGTSLTIQCQVDSQVTMMFWYRQQPGQSLTLIATANQGSEATYESGFVIDKFPISRPNLTFSTLTVSNMSPEDSSIYLCSVGSGQLNTEAFFGQGTRLTVV.